Listed below are T cell receptor beta chains from one sample, sequenced in a study of shared clonotypes between healthy human individuals. The data were produced by immunoSEQ multiplex PCR, yet TCRdb's version contains in-frame clones alone and is incomplete. The sample has under 850,000 clones, approximately 92% seen once. Sample: naive CD8+ T cells sorted from blood. These receptor sequences come from a young man in good health. The CDR3 runs from the conserved cysteine through the conserved F or W. A D gene is named only where the DNA matches it firmly. Part of the rows lack a size; the others show once, few, many or a class for expanded clones.

j_gene,v_gene,d_gene,abundance,CDR3aa,CDR3nt
TRBJ1-1,TRBV19,TRBD1,-,CASDRNRGTEAFF,TGTGCCAGCGACCGTAACAGGGGCACTGAAGCTTTCTTT
TRBJ1-2,TRBV4-1,-,-,CASSQNKQGWPYGYTF,TGCGCCAGCAGCCAAAATAAACAGGGATGGCCCTATGGCTACACCTTC
TRBJ1-5,TRBV9,-,-,CASSRRGDSNQPQHF,TGTGCCAGCAGCCGTCGGGGGGATAGCAATCAGCCCCAGCATTTT
TRBJ2-7,TRBV21-1,-,-,CASSPRGARTYEQYF,TGTGCCAGCAGCCCACGGGGCGCCCGAACCTACGAGCAGTACTTC
TRBJ2-7,TRBV29-1,-,-,CSVGIRGMGYEQYF,TGCAGCGTCGGGATCAGGGGAATGGGTTACGAGCAGTACTTC
TRBJ2-7,TRBV7-9,TRBD2,-,CASSLGASGEQSYEQYF,TGTGCCAGCAGCTTAGGGGCTAGCGGAGAACAATCCTACGAGCAGTACTTC
TRBJ2-7,TRBV6-1,-,-,CASRHIQGGNEQYF,TGTGCCAGCAGGCACATACAGGGAGGGAACGAGCAGTACTTC
TRBJ2-4,TRBV27,TRBD2,once,CASSPAGTSGVRYF,TGTGCCAGCAGTCCCGCCGGGACTAGCGGGGTTCGGTACTTC
TRBJ2-7,TRBV28,TRBD1,-,CASSLGDRGEQYF,TGTGCCAGCAGTTTAGGGGACAGGGGCGAGCAGTACTTC
TRBJ2-7,TRBV27,TRBD1,-,CASSLTGTGVYEQYF,TGTGCCAGCAGTCTAACCGGGACAGGGGTTTACGAGCAGTACTTC
TRBJ1-1,TRBV6-1,-,few,CASRTTLIGTEAFF,TGTGCCAGCAGAACGACTCTGATAGGCACTGAAGCTTTCTTT
TRBJ2-6,TRBV10-2,TRBD1,-,CASSESGQRIDSGANVLTF,TGCGCCAGCAGTGAGTCGGGACAGAGAATTGACTCTGGGGCCAACGTCCTGACTTTC
TRBJ1-1,TRBV7-9,-,few,CASSLSRGMGFVNTEAFF,TGTGCCAGCAGCTTATCGAGGGGTATGGGGTTCGTGAACACTGAAGCTTTCTTT
TRBJ2-7,TRBV5-5,-,once,CASSFPESPGHLYYEQYF,TGTGCCAGCAGCTTCCCAGAAAGTCCGGGACACCTATACTACGAGCAGTACTTC